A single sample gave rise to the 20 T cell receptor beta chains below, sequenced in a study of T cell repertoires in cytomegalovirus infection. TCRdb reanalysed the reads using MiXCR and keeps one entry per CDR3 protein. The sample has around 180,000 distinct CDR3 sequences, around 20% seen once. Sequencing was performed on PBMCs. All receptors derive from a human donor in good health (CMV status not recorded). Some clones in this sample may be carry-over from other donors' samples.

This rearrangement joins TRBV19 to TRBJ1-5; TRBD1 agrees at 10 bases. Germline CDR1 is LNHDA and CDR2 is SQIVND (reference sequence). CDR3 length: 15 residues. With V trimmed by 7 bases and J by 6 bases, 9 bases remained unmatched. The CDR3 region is CASTTGQGGSQPQHF. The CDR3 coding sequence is TGTGCCAGTACCACAGGACAGGGGGGTAGTCAGCCCCAGCATTTT.

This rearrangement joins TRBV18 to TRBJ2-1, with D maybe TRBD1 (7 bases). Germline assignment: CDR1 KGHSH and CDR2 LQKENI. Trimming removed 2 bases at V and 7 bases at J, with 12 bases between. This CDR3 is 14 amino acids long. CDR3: CASSPNRGGNEQFF. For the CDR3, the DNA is TGTGCCAGCTCACCAAACAGGGGAGGTAATGAGCAGTTCTTC.

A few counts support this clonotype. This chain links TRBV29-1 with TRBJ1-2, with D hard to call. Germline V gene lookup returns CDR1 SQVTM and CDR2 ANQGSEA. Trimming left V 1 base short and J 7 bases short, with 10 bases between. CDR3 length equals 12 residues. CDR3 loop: CSVEASVTGYTF. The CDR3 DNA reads TGCAGCGTTGAAGCCTCCGTCACTGGCTACACCTTC.

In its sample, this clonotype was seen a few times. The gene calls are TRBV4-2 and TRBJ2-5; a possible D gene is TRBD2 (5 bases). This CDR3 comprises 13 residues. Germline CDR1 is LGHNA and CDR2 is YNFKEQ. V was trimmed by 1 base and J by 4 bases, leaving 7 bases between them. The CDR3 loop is CASSQARGETQYF. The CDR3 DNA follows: TGTGCCAGCAGCCAAGCCCGGGGAGAGACCCAGTACTTC.

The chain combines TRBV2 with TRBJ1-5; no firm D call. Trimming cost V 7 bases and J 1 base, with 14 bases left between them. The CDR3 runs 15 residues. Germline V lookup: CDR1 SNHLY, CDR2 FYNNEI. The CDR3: CASTADAPSNQPQHF. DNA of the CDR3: TGTGCCAGCACTGCAGACGCCCCAAGCAATCAGCCCCAGCATTTT.

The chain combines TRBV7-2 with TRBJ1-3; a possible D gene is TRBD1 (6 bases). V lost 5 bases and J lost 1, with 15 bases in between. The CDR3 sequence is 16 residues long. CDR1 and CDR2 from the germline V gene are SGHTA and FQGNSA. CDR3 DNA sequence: TGTGCCAGCAGCGGAGACAGGCCAGGGTCTGGAAACACCATATATTTT. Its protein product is CASSGDRPGSGNTIYF.

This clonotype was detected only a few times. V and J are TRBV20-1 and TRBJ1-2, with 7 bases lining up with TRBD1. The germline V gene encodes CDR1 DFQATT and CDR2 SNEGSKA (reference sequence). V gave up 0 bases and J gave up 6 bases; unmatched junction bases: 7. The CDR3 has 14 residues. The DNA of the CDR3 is TGCAGTGCTAGAGATCCCAGGGGGGGTCATGGCTACACCTTC. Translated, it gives CSARDPRGGHGYTF.

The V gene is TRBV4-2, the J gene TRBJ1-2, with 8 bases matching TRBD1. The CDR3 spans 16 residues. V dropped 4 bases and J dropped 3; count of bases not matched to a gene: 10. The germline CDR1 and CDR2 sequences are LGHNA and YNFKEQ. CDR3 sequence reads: CASSRMTGDVYYGYTF. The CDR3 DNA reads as TGTGCCAGCAGCCGCATGACAGGGGACGTTTACTATGGCTACACCTTC.

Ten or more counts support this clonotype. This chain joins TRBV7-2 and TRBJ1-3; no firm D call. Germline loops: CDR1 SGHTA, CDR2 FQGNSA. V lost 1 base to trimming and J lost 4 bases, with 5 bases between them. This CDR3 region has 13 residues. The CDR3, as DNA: TGTGCCAGCAGCTTAGTAGCGGGAAACACCATATATTTT. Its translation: CASSLVAGNTIYF.

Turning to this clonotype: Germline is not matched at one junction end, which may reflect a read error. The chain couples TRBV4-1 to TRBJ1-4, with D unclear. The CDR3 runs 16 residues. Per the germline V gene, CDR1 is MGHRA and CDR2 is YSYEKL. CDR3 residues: CASSQSTRATNEKLFF. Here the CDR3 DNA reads TGTGCCAGCAGCCAGTCCACGCGGGCAACTAATGAAAAACTGTTTTTT.

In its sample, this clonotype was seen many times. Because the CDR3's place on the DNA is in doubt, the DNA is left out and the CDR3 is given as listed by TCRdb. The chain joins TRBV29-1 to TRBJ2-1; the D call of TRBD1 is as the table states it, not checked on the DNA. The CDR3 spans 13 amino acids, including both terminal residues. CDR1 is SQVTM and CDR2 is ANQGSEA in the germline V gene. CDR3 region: CSVAPGTSSPVFF.

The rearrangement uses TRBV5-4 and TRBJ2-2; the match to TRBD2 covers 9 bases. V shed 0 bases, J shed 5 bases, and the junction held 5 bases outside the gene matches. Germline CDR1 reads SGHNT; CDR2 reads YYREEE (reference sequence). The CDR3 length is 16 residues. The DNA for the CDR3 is TGTGCCAGCAGCTTGGGGCTAGCGGGAAGGACCGGGGAGCTGTTTTTT. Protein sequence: CASSLGLAGRTGELFF.

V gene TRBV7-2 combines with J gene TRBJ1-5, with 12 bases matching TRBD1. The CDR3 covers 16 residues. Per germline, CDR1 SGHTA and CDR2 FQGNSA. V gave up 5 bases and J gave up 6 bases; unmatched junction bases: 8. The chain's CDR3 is CASSTQGQGARQPQHF. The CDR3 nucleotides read TGTGCCAGCAGCACCCAGGGACAGGGGGCCCGTCAGCCCCAGCATTTT.

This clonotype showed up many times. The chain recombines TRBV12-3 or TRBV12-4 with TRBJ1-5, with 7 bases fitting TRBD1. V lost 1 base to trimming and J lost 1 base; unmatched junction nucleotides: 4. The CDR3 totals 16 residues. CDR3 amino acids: CASSLVQGMSNQPQHF. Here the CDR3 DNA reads TGTGCCAGCAGTTTAGTACAGGGGATGAGCAATCAGCCCCAGCATTTT.

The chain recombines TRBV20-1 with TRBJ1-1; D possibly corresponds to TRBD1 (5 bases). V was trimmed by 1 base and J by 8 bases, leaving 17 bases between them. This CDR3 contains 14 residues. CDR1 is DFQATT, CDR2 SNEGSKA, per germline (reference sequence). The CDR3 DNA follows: TGCAGTGCTAGAGCGCGGCAGGGTGGCAGGGAAGCTTTCTTT. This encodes CSARARQGGREAFF.

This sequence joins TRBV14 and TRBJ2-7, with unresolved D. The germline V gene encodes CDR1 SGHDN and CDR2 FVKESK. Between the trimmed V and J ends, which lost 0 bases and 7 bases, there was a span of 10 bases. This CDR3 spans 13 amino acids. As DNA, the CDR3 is TGTGCCAGCAGCCAAGAAGCCTGGAGAGAGCAGTACTTC. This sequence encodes CASSQEAWREQYF.

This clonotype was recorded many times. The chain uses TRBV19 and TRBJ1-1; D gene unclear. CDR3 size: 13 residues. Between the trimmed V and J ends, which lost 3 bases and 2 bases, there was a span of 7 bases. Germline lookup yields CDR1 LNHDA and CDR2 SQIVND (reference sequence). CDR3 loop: CASSITINTEAFF. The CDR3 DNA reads TGTGCCAGTAGTATCACGATTAACACTGAAGCTTTCTTT.

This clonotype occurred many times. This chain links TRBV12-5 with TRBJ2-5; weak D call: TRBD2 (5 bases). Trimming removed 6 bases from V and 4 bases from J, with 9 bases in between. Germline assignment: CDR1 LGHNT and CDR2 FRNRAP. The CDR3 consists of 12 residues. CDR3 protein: CASGPEGETQYF. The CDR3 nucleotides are TGTGCTAGTGGACCCGAGGGAGAGACCCAGTACTTC.

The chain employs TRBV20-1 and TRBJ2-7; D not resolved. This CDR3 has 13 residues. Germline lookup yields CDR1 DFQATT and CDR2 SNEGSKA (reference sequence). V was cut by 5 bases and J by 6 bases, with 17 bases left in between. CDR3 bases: TGCAGTGCTTTGGATCCTGGCGGAACCGAGCAGTACTTC. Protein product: CSALDPGGTEQYF.

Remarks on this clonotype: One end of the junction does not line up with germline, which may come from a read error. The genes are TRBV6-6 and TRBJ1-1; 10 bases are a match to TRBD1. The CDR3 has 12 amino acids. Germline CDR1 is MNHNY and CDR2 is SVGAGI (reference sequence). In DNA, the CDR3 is TGTGCCAGCAGTTACTCTGGACAGGGGGTACTCTTT. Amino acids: CASSYSGQGVLF.